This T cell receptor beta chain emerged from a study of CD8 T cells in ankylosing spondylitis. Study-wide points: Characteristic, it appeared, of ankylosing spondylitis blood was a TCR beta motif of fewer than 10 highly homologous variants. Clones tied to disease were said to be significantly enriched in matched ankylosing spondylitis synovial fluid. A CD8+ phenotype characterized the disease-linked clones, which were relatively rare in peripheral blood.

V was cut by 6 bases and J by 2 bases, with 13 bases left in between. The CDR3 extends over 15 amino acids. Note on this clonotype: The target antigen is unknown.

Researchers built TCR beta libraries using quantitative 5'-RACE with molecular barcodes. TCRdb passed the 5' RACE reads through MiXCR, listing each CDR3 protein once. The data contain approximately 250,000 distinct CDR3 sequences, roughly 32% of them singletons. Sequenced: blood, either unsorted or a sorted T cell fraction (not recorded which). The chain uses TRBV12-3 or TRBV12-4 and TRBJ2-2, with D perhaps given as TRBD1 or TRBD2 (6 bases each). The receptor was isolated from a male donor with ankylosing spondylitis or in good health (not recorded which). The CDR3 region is CASSRGTLNTGELFF. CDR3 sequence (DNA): TGTGCCAGCAGCCGCGGGACACTTAACACCGGGGAGCTGTTTTTT.